A single sample gave rise to the 13 T cell receptor beta chains below, sequenced in a study of CD8 T cells in ankylosing spondylitis. TCRdb used MiXCR to reprocess the 5' RACE reads, holding one entry per CDR3 protein. The sample has approximately 150,000 distinct CDR3 sequences; around a third are singletons. The source material was synovial fluid, either unsorted or a sorted T cell fraction (not recorded which). The receptors come from a male donor with ankylosing spondylitis.

The rearrangement links TRBV7-2 to TRBJ1-2; D is unclear. The CDR3 is 15 residues long. V was cut by 2 bases and J by 1 base, with 11 bases left in between. Germline V gives CDR1 SGHTA, CDR2 FQGNSA. CDR3 sequence (DNA): TGTGCCAGCAGCTTATCAGGAACGAATAACTATGGCTACACCTTC. Its translation is CASSLSGTNNYGYTF.

Relative to its sample, this clonotype is medium-sized. CDR3 in DNA: TGTGCCACCAGCGGGACAGGTATATATGGCTACACCTTC. Encoded protein: CATSGTGIYGYTF. The chain employs TRBV15 and TRBJ1-2; 8 bases match TRBD1. The CDR3 is made up of 13 amino acids. Germline V gene data show CDR1 as LNHNV and CDR2 as YYDKDF (reference sequence). V was clipped by 5 bases and J by 5 bases; unmatched bases: 4.

The chain carries TRBV2 and TRBJ1-1; 8 positions agree with TRBD1. V was pared by 6 bases and J by 2 bases, with 8 bases of the junction left unmatched. The CDR3 runs 15 residues. Germline CDR1 is SNHLY and CDR2 is FYNNEI. The CDR3 here is CASSEQGAVNTEAFF. The CDR3, as DNA: TGTGCCAGCAGCGAGCAGGGGGCCGTAAACACTGAAGCTTTCTTT.

This clonotype was seen a few times. J is TRBJ1-5 and V is TRBV30; TRBD1 aligns across 8 bases. The CDR3 runs 14 residues. With V trimmed by 2 bases and J by 2 bases, 2 bases remained unmatched. Per the germline V gene, CDR1 is GTSNPN and CDR2 is SVGIG (reference sequence). The DNA for the CDR3 is TGTGCCTGGAGTACAGGGGGACGCAATCAGCCCCAGCATTTT. Translated, it gives CAWSTGGRNQPQHF.

There are a few counts of this clonotype. CDR3 nucleotide sequence: TGTGCCAGCAGTCGATCCCCAGGCGGGACAGCCTATGGCTACACCTTC. Encoded protein: CASSRSPGGTAYGYTF. The V gene is TRBV28, the J gene TRBJ1-2; 7 nucleotides align to TRBD1. There are 16 residues in the CDR3. Germline CDR1 and CDR2: MDHEN and SYDVKM. The junction had 13 bases not matched to a gene; V was cut back by 5 bases and J by 4 bases.

This rearrangement joins TRBV12-3 or TRBV12-4 to TRBJ2-5; TRBD2 agrees at 11 bases. Trimming cost V 0 bases and J 6 bases; bases outside gene matches: 6. The CDR3 runs 16 residues. In DNA form, the CDR3 reads TGTGCCAGCAGTTTAGCTGTTAGCGGGGGGGCGAAGACCCAGTACTTC. This codes for CASSLAVSGGAKTQYF.

The V call is TRBV28, the J call TRBJ2-6, with D perhaps TRBD1 (5 bases). This CDR3 has 18 residues. Germline V gene lookup returns CDR1 MDHEN and CDR2 SYDVKM. The ends were cut back, 2 bases at V and 0 bases at J, with 14 bases in the middle. The CDR3 here is CASSLSRVVISGANVLTF. CDR3 DNA sequence: TGTGCCAGCAGTTTAAGCAGGGTAGTGATCTCTGGGGCCAACGTCCTGACTTTC.

This clonotype was counted only a few times. The chain has TRBV19 and TRBJ2-1; D is unclear. The ends were cut back, 4 bases at V and 0 bases at J, with 10 bases in the middle. This CDR3 comprises 15 residues. Germline V gene lookup returns CDR1 LNHDA and CDR2 SQIVND (reference sequence). The CDR3 loop is CASSTGSSSYNEQFF. As DNA, the CDR3 is TGTGCCAGTAGTACAGGTTCCAGCTCCTACAATGAGCAGTTCTTC.

J is TRBJ1-1 and V is TRBV6-1; TRBD1 agrees at 7 bases. The germline CDR1 and CDR2 sequences are MNHNS and SASEGT. There are 17 residues in the CDR3. J was trimmed by 1 base and V by 7 bases; bases with no gene match: 15. The CDR3 spells CASIPTLAGGPNTEAFF. The CDR3 region has the DNA TGTGCCAGCATTCCTACGCTGGCAGGGGGACCGAACACTGAAGCTTTCTTT.

The gene calls are TRBV29-1 and TRBJ1-6; D unclear. Trimming removed 1 base at V and 5 bases at J, with 15 bases between. Germline CDR1 reads SQVTM; CDR2 reads ANQGSEA. The CDR3 has 16 residues. The CDR3 DNA sequence: TGCAGCGTTGAAGGGGTGGCTGGGCCCAATAATTCACCCCTCCACTTT. This encodes CSVEGVAGPNNSPLHF.

V and J are TRBV11-2 and TRBJ2-7, with 8 nucleotides matching TRBD1. In germline, CDR1 is SGHAT, CDR2 FQNNGV. Trimming took 1 base from V and 4 from J; bases not matched to a gene: 15. The CDR3 is 18 amino acids. The CDR3 here is CASSLVAGGNKVAYEQYF. Here the CDR3 DNA reads TGTGCCAGCAGCTTAGTGGCAGGGGGCAACAAAGTCGCGTACGAGCAGTACTTC.

CDR3 loop: CSAAGGTSGKGGYEQYF. CDR3 DNA sequence: TGCAGTGCCGCAGGGGGGACTAGCGGGAAAGGAGGCTACGAGCAGTACTTC. The V and J genes are TRBV20-1 and TRBJ2-7; 13 bases are a match to TRBD2. V lost 6 bases to trimming and J lost 3 bases; unmatched junction nucleotides: 14. This CDR3 contains 17 residues. The germline CDR1 and CDR2 sequences are DFQATT and SNEGSKA (reference sequence).

The rearrangement uses TRBV20-1 and TRBJ1-3; D possibly corresponds to TRBD1 (5 bases). In germline, CDR1 is DFQATT, CDR2 SNEGSKA (reference sequence). V lost 7 bases and J lost 8, with 12 bases in between. The CDR3 is 11 residues long. The CDR3 is CSVGTVDTIYF. For the CDR3, the DNA is TGCAGTGTTGGGACGGTGGACACCATATATTTT.